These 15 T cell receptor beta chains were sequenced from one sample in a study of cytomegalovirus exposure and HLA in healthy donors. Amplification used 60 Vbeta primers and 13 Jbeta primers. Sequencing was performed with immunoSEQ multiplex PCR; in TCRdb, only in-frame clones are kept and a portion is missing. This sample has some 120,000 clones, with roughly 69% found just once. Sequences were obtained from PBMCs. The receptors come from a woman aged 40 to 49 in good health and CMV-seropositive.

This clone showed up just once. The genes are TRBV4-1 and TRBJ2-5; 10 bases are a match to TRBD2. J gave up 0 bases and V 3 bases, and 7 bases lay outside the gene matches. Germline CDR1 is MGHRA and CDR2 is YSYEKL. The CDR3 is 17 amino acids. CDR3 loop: CASSQGGLAEYQETQYF. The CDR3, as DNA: TGCGCCAGCAGCCAGGGCGGACTAGCGGAGTACCAAGAGACCCAGTACTTC.

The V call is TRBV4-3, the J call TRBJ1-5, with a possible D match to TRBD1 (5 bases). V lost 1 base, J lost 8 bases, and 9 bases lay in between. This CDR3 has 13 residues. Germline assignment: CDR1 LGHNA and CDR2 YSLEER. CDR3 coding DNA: TGCGCCAGCAGCCAAGTTCGGGGGGAGCCCCAGCATTTT. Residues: CASSQVRGEPQHF.

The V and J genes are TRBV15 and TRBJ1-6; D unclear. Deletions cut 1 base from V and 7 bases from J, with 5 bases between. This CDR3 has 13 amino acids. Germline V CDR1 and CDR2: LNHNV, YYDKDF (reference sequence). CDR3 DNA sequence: TGTGCCACCAGCAGAGTAGTCAATTCACCCCTCCACTTT. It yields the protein CATSRVVNSPLHF. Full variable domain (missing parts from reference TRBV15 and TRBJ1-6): DAMVIQNPRYQVTQFGKPVTLSCSQTLNHNVMYWYQQKSSQAPKLLFHYYDKDFNNEADTPDNFQSRRPNTSFCFLDIRSPGLGDTAMYLCATSRVVNSPLHFGNGTRLTVT.

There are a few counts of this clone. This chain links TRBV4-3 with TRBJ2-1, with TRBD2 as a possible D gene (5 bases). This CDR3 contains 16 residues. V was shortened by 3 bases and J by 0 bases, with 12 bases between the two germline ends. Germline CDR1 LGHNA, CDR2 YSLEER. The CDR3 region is CASSQADWSSYNEQFF. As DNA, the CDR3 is TGCGCCAGCAGCCAGGCGGACTGGAGCTCCTACAATGAGCAGTTCTTC.

The CDR3 sequence: CATSGQGNQPQHF. DNA for the CDR3: TGTGCCACCAGCGGACAGGGGAATCAGCCCCAGCATTTT. The chain recombines TRBV15 with TRBJ1-5; 9 bases line up with TRBD1. V dropped 5 bases and J dropped 4; count of bases not matched to a gene: 0. The CDR3 totals 13 residues. CDR1 and CDR2 from the germline V gene are LNHNV and YYDKDF (reference sequence). The full variable domain, its missing parts supplied by reference TRBV15 and TRBJ1-5, is DAMVIQNPRYQVTQFGKPVTLSCSQTLNHNVMYWYQQKSSQAPKLLFHYYDKDFNNEADTPDNFQSRRPNTSFCFLDIRSPGLGDTAMYLCATSGQGNQPQHFGDGTRLSIL.

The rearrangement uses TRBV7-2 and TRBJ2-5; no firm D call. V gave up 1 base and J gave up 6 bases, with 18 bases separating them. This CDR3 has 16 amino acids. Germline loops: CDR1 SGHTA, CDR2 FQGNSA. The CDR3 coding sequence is TGTGCCAGCAGCTTAGAAGCCCAAAGCCCTGCGCAGACCCAGTACTTC. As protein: CASSLEAQSPAQTQYF. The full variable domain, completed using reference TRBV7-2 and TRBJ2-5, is GAGVSQSPSNKVTEKGKDVELRCDPISGHTALYWYRQSLGQGLEFLIYFQGNSAPDKSGLPSDRFSAERTGGSVSTLTIQRTQQEDSAVYLCASSLEAQSPAQTQYFGPGTRLLVL.

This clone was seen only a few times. The CDR3 DNA reads as TGTGCCAGCAGTTACCGACAGGCCTATCAGCCCCAGCATTTT. Residues: CASSYRQAYQPQHF. The chain links TRBV6-6 to TRBJ1-5; weak D call: TRBD1 (6 bases). V was shortened by 2 bases and J by 5 bases, with 10 bases between the two germline ends. CDR1 and CDR2 from the germline V gene are MNHNY and SVGAGI (reference sequence). The CDR3 loop spans 14 amino acids.

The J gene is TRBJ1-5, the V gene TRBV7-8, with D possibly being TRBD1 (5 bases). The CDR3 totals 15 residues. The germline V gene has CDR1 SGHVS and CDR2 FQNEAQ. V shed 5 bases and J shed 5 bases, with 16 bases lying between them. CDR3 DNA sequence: TGTGCCAGCAGCAGGGCAGGGATCGGGTATCAGCCCCAGCATTTT. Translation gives CASSRAGIGYQPQHF.

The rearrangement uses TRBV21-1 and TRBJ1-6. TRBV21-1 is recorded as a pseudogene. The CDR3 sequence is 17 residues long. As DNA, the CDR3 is TGTGCCAGCAGCGTACGGACGGGGGAGAGATACAATTCACCCCTCCACTTT. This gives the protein CASSVRTGERYNSPLHF.

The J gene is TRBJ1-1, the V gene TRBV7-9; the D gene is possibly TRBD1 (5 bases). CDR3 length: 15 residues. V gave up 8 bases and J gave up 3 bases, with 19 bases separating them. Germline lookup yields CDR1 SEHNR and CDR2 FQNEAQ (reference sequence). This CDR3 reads CASVKTGGADTEAFF. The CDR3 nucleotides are TGTGCCAGCGTTAAAACAGGTGGGGCGGACACTGAAGCTTTCTTT. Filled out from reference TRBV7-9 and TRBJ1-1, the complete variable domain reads DTGVSQNPRHKITKRGQNVTFRCDPISEHNRLYWYRQTLGQGPEFLTYFQNEAQLEKSRLLSDRFSAERPKGSFSTLEIQRTEQGDSAMYLCASVKTGGADTEAFFGQGTRLTVV.

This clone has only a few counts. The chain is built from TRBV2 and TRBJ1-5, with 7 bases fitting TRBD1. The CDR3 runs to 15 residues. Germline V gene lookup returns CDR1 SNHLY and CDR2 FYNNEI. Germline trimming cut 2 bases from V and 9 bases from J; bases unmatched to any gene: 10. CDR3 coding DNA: TGTGCCAGCAGTGAAAAGGGGGCAGGTTCACGGCCCCAGCATTTT. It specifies CASSEKGAGSRPQHF.

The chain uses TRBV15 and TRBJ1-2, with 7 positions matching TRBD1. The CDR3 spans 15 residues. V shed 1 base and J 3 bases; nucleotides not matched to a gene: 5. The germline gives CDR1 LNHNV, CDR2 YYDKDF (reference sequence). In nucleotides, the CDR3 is TGTGCCACCAGCAGAGGATCGACAGGGTACTATGGCTACACCTTC. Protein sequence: CATSRGSTGYYGYTF.

The CDR3 sequence: CASQRQGSGYTF. The CDR3 DNA reads as TGTGCCAGTCAACGACAGGGCTCTGGCTACACCTTC. This chain uses TRBV6-5 with TRBJ1-2; TRBD1 matches at 7 bases. The germline V gene has CDR1 MNHEY and CDR2 SVGAGI. Unmatched junction bases numbered 8, after V lost 9 bases and J lost 7 bases. The CDR3 length is 12 residues.

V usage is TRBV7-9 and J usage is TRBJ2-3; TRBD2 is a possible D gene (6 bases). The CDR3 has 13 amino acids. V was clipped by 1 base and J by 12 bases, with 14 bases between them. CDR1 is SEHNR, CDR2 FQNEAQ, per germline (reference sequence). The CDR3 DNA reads TGTGCCAGCAGCTTAGGCGGGACTTCAATACAGTATTTT. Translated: CASSLGGTSIQYF. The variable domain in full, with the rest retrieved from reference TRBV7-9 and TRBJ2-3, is DTGVSQNPRHKITKRGQNVTFRCDPISEHNRLYWYRQTLGQGPEFLTYFQNEAQLEKSRLLSDRFSAERPKGSFSTLEIQRTEQGDSAMYLCASSLGGTSIQYFGPGTRLTVL.

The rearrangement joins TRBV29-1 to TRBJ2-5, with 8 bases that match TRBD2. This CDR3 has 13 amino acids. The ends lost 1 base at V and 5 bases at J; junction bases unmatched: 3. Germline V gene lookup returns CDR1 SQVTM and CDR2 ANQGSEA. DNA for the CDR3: TGCAGCGTTGAAGTTAGCGGGACGGAGACCCAGTACTTC. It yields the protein CSVEVSGTETQYF.